The 16 T cell receptor beta chains listed next were all sequenced from one sample in a study of cytomegalovirus exposure and HLA in healthy donors. 60 Vbeta and 13 Jbeta primers were used in PCR. Using immunoSEQ multiplex PCR, the repertoire was profiled, and TCRdb retains in-frame clones only, with some absent. The sample yields approximately 140,000 clones, about 78% seen once. Sequenced input: PBMCs. These receptor sequences come from a man aged 18 to 29 in good health and CMV-seronegative.

The CDR3 protein is CASSPPGLAGVQETQYF. The CDR3 region has the DNA TGTGCCAGCTCACCACCAGGACTAGCGGGAGTCCAAGAGACCCAGTACTTC. The chain uses TRBV18 and TRBJ2-5; TRBD2 agrees at 13 bases. The CDR3 totals 17 residues. V lost 0 bases to trimming and J lost 1 base; unmatched junction nucleotides: 2. The germline V gene encodes CDR1 KGHSH and CDR2 LQKENI. Full variable domain (rest looked up from reference TRBV18 and TRBJ2-5): NAGVMQNPRHLVRRRGQEARLRCSPMKGHSHVYWYRQLPEEGLKFMVYLQKENIIDESGMPKERFSAEFPKEGPSILRIQQVVRGDSAAYFCASSPPGLAGVQETQYFGPGTRLLVL.

The V and J genes are TRBV2 and TRBJ1-3; D is ambiguous. The V gene lost 2 bases and the J gene lost 0 bases, with 11 bases spanning the gap. Germline V gene lookup returns CDR1 SNHLY and CDR2 FYNNEI. CDR3 size: 16 residues. The DNA for the CDR3 is TGTGCCAGCAGTGAATTGGGCCAGATCTCTGGAAACACCATATATTTT. This translates into CASSELGQISGNTIYF.

The rearrangement uses TRBV5-6 and TRBJ1-2, with 7 bases matching TRBD1. In germline, CDR1 is SGHDT, CDR2 YYEEEE. The CDR3 covers 15 residues. V lost 4 bases to trimming and J lost 2 bases; unmatched junction nucleotides: 8. In DNA form, the CDR3 reads TGTGCCAGCAGCACGGAAACGACAGGGAACTATGGCTACACCTTC. Its translation is CASSTETTGNYGYTF.

The rearrangement links TRBV19 to TRBJ1-5; TRBD1 agrees at 11 bases. CDR1 is LNHDA and CDR2 is SQIVND in the germline V gene (reference sequence). This CDR3 has 15 amino acids. J was trimmed by 5 bases and V by 6 bases; bases with no gene match: 6. This CDR3 reads CASSKDRGHDQPQHF. In DNA, the CDR3 is TGTGCCAGTAGCAAGGACAGGGGGCATGATCAGCCCCAGCATTTT.

The chain has TRBV6-1 and TRBJ1-2; D ambiguous. Between the trimmed V and J ends, which lost 2 bases and 5 bases, there was a span of 15 bases. The CDR3 consists of 15 residues. Per the germline V gene, CDR1 is MNHNS and CDR2 is SASEGT. Here the CDR3 DNA reads TGTGCCAGCAGTGAACGTGAGGAAGGAGGATATGGCTACACCTTC. It translates to CASSEREEGGYGYTF.

The chain uses TRBV7-8 and TRBJ2-2; 9 positions agree with TRBD1. V lost 9 bases, J lost 6 bases, and 8 bases stayed unmatched. The CDR3 sequence is 14 residues long. Germline assignment: CDR1 SGHVS and CDR2 FQNEAQ. This CDR3 is CASFRDRVPGELFF. CDR3 sequence (DNA): TGTGCCAGTTTCCGGGACAGGGTTCCCGGGGAGCTGTTTTTT.

The chain has TRBV27 and TRBJ1-5, with TRBD1 identical over 7 bases. The CDR3 totals 13 residues. Germline-derived CDR1 and CDR2 are MNHEY and SMNVEV (reference sequence). J was trimmed by 9 bases and V by 8 bases; bases with no gene match: 10. For the CDR3, the DNA is TGTGCCAGCGGGGACAGCCCACCTCGGCCCCAGCATTTT. Translation: CASGDSPPRPQHF.

This rearrangement joins TRBV9 to TRBJ2-1; the D is unclear. Germline V CDR1 and CDR2: SGDLS, YYNGEE. V lost 4 bases to trimming and J lost 9 bases, with 14 bases between them. This CDR3 comprises 13 residues. CDR3 sequence: CASSPRYLGEQFF. The CDR3, as DNA: TGTGCCAGCAGCCCACGTTACCTAGGTGAGCAGTTCTTC.

This chain joins TRBV6-1 and TRBJ2-3; 9 bases match TRBD1. This CDR3 contains 18 residues. CDR1 is MNHNS and CDR2 is SASEGT in the germline V gene. Trimming removed 0 bases from V and 2 bases from J; junction bases left unmatched: 9. In DNA, the CDR3 is TGTGCCAGCAGTGAAGCGGGTAGGGGACAGGGTTTCACAGATACGCAGTATTTT. This translates into CASSEAGRGQGFTDTQYF.

The chain couples TRBV6-5 to TRBJ2-7, with a weak D call TRBD2 (6 bases). The CDR3 is made up of 16 amino acids. V gave up 0 bases and J gave up 2 bases, with 14 bases separating them. From germline, CDR1 is MNHEY and CDR2 SVGAGI. CDR3 sequence reads: CASSYSQASVAYEQYF. The CDR3 bases are TGTGCCAGCAGTTACTCGCAAGCTAGCGTAGCCTACGAGCAGTACTTC.

V is TRBV30 and J is TRBJ1-3; D is possibly TRBD1 (5 bases). This CDR3 has 13 amino acids. V lost 4 bases and J 2 bases, leaving 9 bases between the germline ends. Germline V gene sequence: CDR1 GTSNPN, CDR2 SVGIG (reference sequence). CDR3 nucleotide sequence: TGTGCCTGGACCCAAGGGGCTGGAAACACCATATATTTT. Protein: CAWTQGAGNTIYF.

This clone was recorded a few times. The chain has TRBV19 and TRBJ2-7; perhaps TRBD2 as D (7 bases). The CDR3 length is 14 residues. Trimming stripped 1 base from V and 2 bases from J, with 9 bases between. Germline loops: CDR1 LNHDA, CDR2 SQIVND (reference sequence). The CDR3 DNA is TGTGCCAGTAGTATAGGGCGGGGGCCCTACGAGCAGTACTTC. As protein: CASSIGRGPYEQYF. The full variable domain, rest sourced from reference TRBV19 and TRBJ2-7, is DGGITQSPKYLFRKEGQNVTLSCEQNLNHDAMYWYRQDPGQGLRLIYYSQIVNDFQKGDIAEGYSVSREKKESFPLTVTSAQKNPTAFYLCASSIGRGPYEQYFGPGTRLTVT.

This clone showed up just a few times. The rearrangement joins TRBV4-2 to TRBJ1-2, with unresolved D. This CDR3 is built from 15 residues. The ends were cut back, 0 bases at V and 6 bases at J, with 14 bases in the middle. Germline assignment: CDR1 LGHNA and CDR2 YNFKEQ. The CDR3 loop reads CASSQDRRQTDGYTF. The DNA for the CDR3 is TGTGCCAGCAGCCAAGATCGCCGACAAACAGATGGCTACACCTTC.

The genes are TRBV10-3 and TRBJ2-3; D possibly corresponds to TRBD2 (5 bases). V lost 8 bases and J lost 1, with 13 bases in between. The CDR3 is made up of 14 amino acids. Germline loops: CDR1 ENHRY, CDR2 SYGVKD. The CDR3 reads CAIEGGLGTDTQYF. The CDR3 DNA reads as TGTGCCATCGAAGGCGGGTTAGGCACAGATACGCAGTATTTT.

This sequence joins TRBV6-7 and TRBJ2-1, with 10 positions matching TRBD2. TRBV6-7 is treated as an ORF (open reading frame) with a function not yet certain. The CDR3 consists of 18 residues. After removal of 7 bases from V and 7 bases from J, the junction contained 19 bases not matched to a gene. The CDR3 sequence is CASNLQGRRVSGRNEQFF. CDR3 nucleotides: TGTGCCAGCAACCTACAAGGGAGGAGGGTTAGCGGGAGGAATGAGCAGTTCTTC.

V gene TRBV7-2 combines with J gene TRBJ1-1; 7 bases are shared with TRBD1. V lost 2 bases, J lost 8 bases, and 8 bases stayed unmatched. Germline V gene lookup returns CDR1 SGHTA and CDR2 FQGNSA. The CDR3 consists of 14 residues. CDR3 nucleotides: TGTGCCAGCAGCTTATGGGGACAGCCTAACGAAGCTTTCTTT. The encoded protein is CASSLWGQPNEAFF.